The clone carrying this TCR beta chain was counted many times. What it binds is unknown. CDR3 length: 14 residues. V was shortened by 5 bases and J by 2 bases, with 12 bases between the two germline ends. This specimen belongs to a study of T-cell memory formation after mild COVID-19. On the study more broadly: For the most part, TCR clusters were specific to one donor.

Whole-study findings and limits: Detection of some responders pre-infection suggested pre-existing cross-reactive memory T cells participated. There was a balanced CD4/CD8 profile in clones contracting day 15 to 85, and later expanders leaned CD4+.

TCR alpha and TCR beta cDNA libraries with sample barcodes and UMIs came from 5'RACE using constant-segment primers. TCRdb reprocessed the 5' RACE reads with MiXCR, giving one entry per CDR3 protein. The sample contains around 420,000 distinct CDR3 sequences, approximately 25% of which appear only once. V and J are TRBV12-3 or TRBV12-4 and TRBJ1-2; no clear D gene. This receptor was identified in an adult woman who had mild COVID-19 (a few samples of this study predate the infection). Cell type and time point are not known. Material for sequencing was PBMCs or a T cell subset sorted from them (not recorded which). This CDR3 reads CASSPFSGNYGYTF. The DNA of the CDR3 is TGTGCCAGCAGTCCCTTTTCAGGCAACTATGGCTACACCTTC.